This T cell receptor beta chain originates from a study of blood T cell repertoires in COVID-19. Whole-study context: Acute and convalescent COVID-19 samples came from the United States, Italy and Spain. Sample material is recorded as cDNA or gDNA derived from T cells, B-cell-depleted T cells, or PBMCs.

In the authors' workflow: Nucleated cell number was recorded as an estimate derived from reference gene primer amplification. Sequenced by immunoSEQ multiplex PCR; TCRdb stores in-frame clones only, minus some. Clone size and the V and J calls come from that table; the DNA yielded D and trimming. The sample shows tens of thousands of clones, roughly nine tenths of them seen only once. Sequencing was performed on peripheral blood. This TCR came from a man aged 50 to 59 with active or convalescent COVID-19.

CDR3 amino acids: CASSFGGNGLAGRKETQYF. The CDR3 DNA follows: TGCGCCAGCAGCTTTGGGGGGAATGGACTAGCGGGGAGGAAAGAGACCCAGTACTTC. V gene TRBV5-1 combines with J gene TRBJ2-5; 12 bases map to TRBD2. The CDR3 contains 19 residues. The V gene's germline CDR1 is SGHRS and CDR2 YFSETQ. The junction had 14 bases not matched to a gene; V was cut back by 2 bases and J by 3 bases.